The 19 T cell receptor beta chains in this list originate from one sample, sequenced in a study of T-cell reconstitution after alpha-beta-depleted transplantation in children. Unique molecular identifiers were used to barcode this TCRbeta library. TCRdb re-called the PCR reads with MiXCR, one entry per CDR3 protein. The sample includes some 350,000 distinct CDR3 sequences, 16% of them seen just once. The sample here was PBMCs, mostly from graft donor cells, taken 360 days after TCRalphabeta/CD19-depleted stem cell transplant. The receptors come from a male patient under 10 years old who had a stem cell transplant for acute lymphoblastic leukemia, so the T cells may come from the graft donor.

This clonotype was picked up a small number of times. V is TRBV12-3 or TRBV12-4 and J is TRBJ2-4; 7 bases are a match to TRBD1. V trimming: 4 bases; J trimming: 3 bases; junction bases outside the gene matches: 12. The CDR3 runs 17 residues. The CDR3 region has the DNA TGTGCCAGCAGTTCATTCCTACTCCAGGGGGACAAAAACATTCAGTACTTC. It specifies CASSSFLLQGDKNIQYF.

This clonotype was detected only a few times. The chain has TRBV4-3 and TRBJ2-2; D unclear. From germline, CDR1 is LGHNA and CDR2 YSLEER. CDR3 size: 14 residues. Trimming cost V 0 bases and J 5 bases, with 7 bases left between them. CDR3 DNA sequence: TGCGCCAGCAGCCAAGATACAGTAACCGGGGAGCTGTTTTTT. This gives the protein CASSQDTVTGELFF.

The CDR3 coding sequence is TGTGCCACGGCGGGGGGGACCTACGAGCAGTACTTC. It is translated as CATAGGTYEQYF. The chain joins TRBV6-5 to TRBJ2-7; 9 nucleotides match TRBD2. Germline CDR1 reads MNHEY; CDR2 reads SVGAGI. This CDR3 has 12 residues. Trimming removed 10 bases from V and 2 bases from J; junction bases left unmatched: 3.

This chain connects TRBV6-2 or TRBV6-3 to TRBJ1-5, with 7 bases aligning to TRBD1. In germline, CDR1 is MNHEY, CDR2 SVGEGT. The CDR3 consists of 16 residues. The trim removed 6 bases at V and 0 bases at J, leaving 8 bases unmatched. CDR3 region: CASSPGTEHSNQPQHF. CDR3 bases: TGTGCCAGCAGCCCCGGGACAGAGCATAGCAATCAGCCCCAGCATTTT.

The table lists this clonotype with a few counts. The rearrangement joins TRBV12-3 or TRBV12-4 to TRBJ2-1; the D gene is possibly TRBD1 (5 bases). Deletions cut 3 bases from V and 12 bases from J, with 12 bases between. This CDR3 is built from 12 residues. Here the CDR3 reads CASSFDTGSQFF. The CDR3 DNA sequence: TGTGCCAGCAGTTTTGATACAGGCTCGCAGTTCTTC.

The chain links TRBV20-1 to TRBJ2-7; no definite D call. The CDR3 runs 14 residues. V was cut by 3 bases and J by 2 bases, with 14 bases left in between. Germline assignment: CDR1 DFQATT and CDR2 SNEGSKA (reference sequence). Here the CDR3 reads CSASPSGAPYEQYF. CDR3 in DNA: TGCAGTGCTAGTCCTTCCGGAGCCCCCTACGAGCAGTACTTC.

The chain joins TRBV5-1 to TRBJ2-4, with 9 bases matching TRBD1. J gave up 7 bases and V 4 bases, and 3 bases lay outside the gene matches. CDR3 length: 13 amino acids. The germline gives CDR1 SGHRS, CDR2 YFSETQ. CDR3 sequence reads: CASSPGQGNIQYF. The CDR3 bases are TGCGCCAGCAGCCCGGGACAGGGCAACATTCAGTACTTC. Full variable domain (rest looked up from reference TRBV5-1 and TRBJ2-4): KAGVTQTPRYLIKTRGQQVTLSCSPISGHRSVSWYQQTPGQGLQFLFEYFSETQRNKGNFPGRFSGRQFSNSRSEMNVSTLELGDSALYLCASSPGQGNIQYFGAGTRLSVL.

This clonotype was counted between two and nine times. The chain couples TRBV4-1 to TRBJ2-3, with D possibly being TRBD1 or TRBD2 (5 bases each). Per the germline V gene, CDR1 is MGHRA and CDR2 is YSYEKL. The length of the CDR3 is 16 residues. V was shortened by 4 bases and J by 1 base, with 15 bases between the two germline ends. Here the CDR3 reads CASSLAGTPGTDTQYF. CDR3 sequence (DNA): TGCGCCAGCAGCCTCGCCGGGACCCCGGGCACAGATACGCAGTATTTT.

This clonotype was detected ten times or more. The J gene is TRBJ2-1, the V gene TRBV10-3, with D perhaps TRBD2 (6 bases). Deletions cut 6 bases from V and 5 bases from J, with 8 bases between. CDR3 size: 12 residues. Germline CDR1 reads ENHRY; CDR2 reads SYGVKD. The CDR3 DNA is TGTGCCATCAGGGGACTCAACAATGAGCAGTTCTTC. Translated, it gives CAIRGLNNEQFF.

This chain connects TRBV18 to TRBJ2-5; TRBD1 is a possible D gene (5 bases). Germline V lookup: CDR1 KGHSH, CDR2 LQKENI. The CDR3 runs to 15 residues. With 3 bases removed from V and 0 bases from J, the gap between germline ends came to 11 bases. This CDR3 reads CASSPQQANQETQYF. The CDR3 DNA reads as TGTGCCAGCTCACCTCAACAGGCCAACCAAGAGACCCAGTACTTC.

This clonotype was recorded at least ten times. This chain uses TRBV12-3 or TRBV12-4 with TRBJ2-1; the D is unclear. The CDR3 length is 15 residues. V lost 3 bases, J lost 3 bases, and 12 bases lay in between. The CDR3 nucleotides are TGTGCCAGCAGTTTTTGGAGCCCGGGCTACAATGAGCAGTTCTTC. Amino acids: CASSFWSPGYNEQFF.

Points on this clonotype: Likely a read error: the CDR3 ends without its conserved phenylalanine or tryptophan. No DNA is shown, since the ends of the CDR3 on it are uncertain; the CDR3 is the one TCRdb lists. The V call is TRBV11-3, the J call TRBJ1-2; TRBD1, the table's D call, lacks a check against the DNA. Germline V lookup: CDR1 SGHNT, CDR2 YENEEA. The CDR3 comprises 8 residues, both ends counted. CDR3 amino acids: CASSLVPA.

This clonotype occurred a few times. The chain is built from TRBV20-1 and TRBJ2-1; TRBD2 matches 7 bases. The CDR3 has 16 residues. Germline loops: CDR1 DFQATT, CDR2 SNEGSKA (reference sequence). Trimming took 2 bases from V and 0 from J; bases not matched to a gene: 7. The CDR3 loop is CSARRTGLNSYNEQFF. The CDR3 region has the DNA TGCAGTGCTAGAAGAACGGGACTAAACTCCTACAATGAGCAGTTCTTC.

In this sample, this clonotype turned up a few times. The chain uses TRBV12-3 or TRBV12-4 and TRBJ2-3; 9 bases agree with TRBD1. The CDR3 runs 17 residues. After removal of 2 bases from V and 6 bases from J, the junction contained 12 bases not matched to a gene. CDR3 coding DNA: TGTGCCAGCAGTTTACGGGACAGGGCCCCCTTGGTGGATACGCAGTATTTT. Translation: CASSLRDRAPLVDTQYF.

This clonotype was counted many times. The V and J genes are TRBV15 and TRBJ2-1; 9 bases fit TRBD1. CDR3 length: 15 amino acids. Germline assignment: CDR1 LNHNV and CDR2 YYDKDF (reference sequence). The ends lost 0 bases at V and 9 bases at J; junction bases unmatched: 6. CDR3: CATSRDSRTGVEQFF. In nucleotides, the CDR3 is TGTGCCACCAGCAGAGATAGCAGGACAGGGGTTGAGCAGTTCTTC.

CDR3 sequence: CASSLGLAHNEQFF. Here the CDR3 DNA reads TGTGCCAGCAGCTTGGGACTAGCCCACAATGAGCAGTTCTTC. J is TRBJ2-1 and V is TRBV7-2; TRBD2 matches at 9 bases. J lost 5 bases, V lost 3 bases, and 2 bases had no gene match. The germline V gene encodes CDR1 SGHTA and CDR2 FQGNSA. CDR3 length: 14 residues.

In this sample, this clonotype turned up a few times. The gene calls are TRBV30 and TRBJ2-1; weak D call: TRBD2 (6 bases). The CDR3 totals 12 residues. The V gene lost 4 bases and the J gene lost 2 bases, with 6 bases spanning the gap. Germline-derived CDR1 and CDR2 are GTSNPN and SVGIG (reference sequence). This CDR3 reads CAWTSAYNEQFF. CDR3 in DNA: TGTGCCTGGACTAGCGCCTACAATGAGCAGTTCTTC.

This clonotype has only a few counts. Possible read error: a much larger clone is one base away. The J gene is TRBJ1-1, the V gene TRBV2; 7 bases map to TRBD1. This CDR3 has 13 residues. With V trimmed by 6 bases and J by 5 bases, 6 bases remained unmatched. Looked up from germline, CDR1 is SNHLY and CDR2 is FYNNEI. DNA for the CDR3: TGTGCCAGCAGGGAGGACAGGAGGACTGAAGCTTTCTTT. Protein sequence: CASREDRRTEAFF.

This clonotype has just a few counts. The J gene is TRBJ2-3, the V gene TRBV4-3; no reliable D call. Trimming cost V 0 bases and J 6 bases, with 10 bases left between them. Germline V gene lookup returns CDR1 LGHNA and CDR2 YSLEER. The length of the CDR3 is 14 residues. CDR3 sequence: CASSQDSMADTQYF. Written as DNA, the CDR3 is TGCGCCAGCAGCCAAGATTCGATGGCGGATACGCAGTATTTT.